A single sample is the source of the 25 T cell receptor beta chains below, sequenced in a study of CD8 T cells in Susac syndrome (dated by TCRdb to between 2018 and 2021). The library came from the immunoSEQ multiplex PCR assay. RNA was extracted with the RNeasy kit and about 0.5 to 1 ug was reverse transcribed using random hexamers. TCRdb reworked the public reads: Q25 trimming with fastp, MiXCR clone assembly, productive beta chains retained. Rows with a matching CDR3 protein are joined into one entry that keeps the most common DNA and genes. In all, the sample holds some 450,000 distinct CDR3 sequences, and around 85% of those were seen once. Jointly, the top ten make up about 0.12% of the sample. Specimen: CD8+ T cells from PBMCs. The receptors stem from a human donor with multiple sclerosis.

This rearrangement joins TRBV12-3 or TRBV12-4 to TRBJ2-1; 10 bases are shared with TRBD2. The ends lost 3 bases at V and 7 bases at J; junction bases unmatched: 6. The CDR3 has 15 residues. The CDR3 spells CASSFSSGRGNEQFF. The CDR3 nucleotides are TGTGCCAGCAGTTTCTCGAGCGGGAGGGGGAATGAGCAGTTCTTC.

This clonotype has just one count. The chain combines TRBV3-1 with TRBJ2-3; TRBD2 might be the D (6 bases). This CDR3 has 19 amino acids. The V gene's germline CDR1 is LGHDT and CDR2 YNNKEL (reference sequence). V was clipped by 8 bases and J by 2 bases, with 29 bases between them. As DNA, the CDR3 is TGTGCCAGCGAACCTGGAGGGGCAACCCTTTATGAAAACACAGATACGCAGTATTTT. Residues: CASEPGGATLYENTDTQYF.

This sequence joins TRBV7-2 and TRBJ2-1, with D tentatively TRBD1 or TRBD2 (5 bases each). V was pared by 3 bases and J by 5 bases, with 26 bases between. This CDR3 is built from 19 residues. Per germline, CDR1 SGHTA and CDR2 FQGNSA. The CDR3 coding sequence is TGTGCCAGCAGCTTGACGCTGGTTTTGGGGGTCGGAGGCGACAATGAGCAGTTCTTC. This translates into CASSLTLVLGVGGDNEQFF.

The gene calls are TRBV12-3 or TRBV12-4 and TRBJ2-2, with 7 nucleotides matching TRBD1. V lost 6 bases and J lost 8; bases outside the gene matches: 9. The CDR3 loop spans 14 amino acids. The CDR3 protein is CASRPRQGEGELFF. The CDR3 region has the DNA TGTGCCAGCAGACCCCGACAGGGTGAAGGGGAGCTGTTTTTT.

The V gene is TRBV30, the J gene TRBJ1-1; maybe TRBD1 (5 bases). CDR3 length: 12 amino acids. V was clipped by 5 bases and J by 4 bases, with 11 bases between them. Germline V gene data show CDR1 as GTSNPN and CDR2 as SVGIG (reference sequence). The CDR3 sequence: CAWYTGGTEAFF. As DNA, the CDR3 is TGTGCCTGGTACACTGGGGGCACTGAAGCTTTCTTT. Using reference TRBV30 and TRBJ1-1 for the parts outside the CDR3, the full variable domain is SQTIHQWPATLVQPVGSPLSLECTVEGTSNPNLYWYRQAAGRGLQLLFYSVGIGQISSEVPQNLSASRPQDRQFILSSKKLLLSDSGFYLCAWYTGGTEAFFGQGTRLTVV.

The V and J genes are TRBV5-6 and TRBJ2-3; D not resolved. Per germline, CDR1 SGHDT and CDR2 YYEEEE. Trimming pared 0 bases from V and 3 bases from J, leaving 5 bases between. The CDR3 has 13 residues. CDR3 DNA sequence: TGTGCCAGCAGCTTGGGGAAAACAGATACGCAGTATTTT. This gives the protein CASSLGKTDTQYF.

The genes are TRBV30 and TRBJ2-3; 8 nucleotides match TRBD1. This CDR3 is built from 15 residues. From germline, CDR1 is GTSNPN and CDR2 SVGIG (reference sequence). Trimming cost V 4 bases and J 1 base; bases outside gene matches: 7. CDR3 region: CAWTEDREGTDTQYF. The CDR3, as DNA: TGTGCCTGGACCGAGGACAGGGAGGGCACAGATACGCAGTATTTT.

The chain has TRBV7-9 and TRBJ2-3; a possible D gene is TRBD1 (5 bases). This CDR3 spans 16 amino acids. CDR1 is SEHNR, CDR2 FQNEAQ, per germline (reference sequence). V lost 4 bases, J lost 2 bases, and 16 bases lay in between. CDR3 residues: CASSSLKGRVTDTQYF. As DNA, the CDR3 is TGTGCCAGCAGCTCCCTAAAAGGCAGGGTCACAGATACGCAGTATTTT.

As to this clonotype: An end of the junction differs from the germline gene, which may be a read error. The chain combines TRBV15 with TRBJ2-1; perhaps TRBD1 as D (6 bases). The CDR3 is made up of 16 amino acids. Germline assignment: CDR1 LNHNV and CDR2 YYDKDF (reference sequence). The CDR3 sequence is CATSRDLGAPGDGKLF. CDR3 DNA: TGTGCCACCAGCAGAGATCTAGGAGCACCAGGGGATGGGAAGCTCTTC. The full variable domain, with the rest looked up from reference TRBV15 and TRBJ2-1, is DAMVIQNPRYQVTQFGKPVTLSCSQTLNHNVMYWYQQKSSQAPKLLFHYYDKDFNNEADTPDNFQSRRPNTSFCFLDIRSPGLGDTAMYLCATSRDLGAPGDGKLFGPGTRLTVL.

About this clonotype itself: The germline gene is not matched at one end of the junction; a read error may be the cause. For the CDR3, the DNA is TGTACCATCACGACAGGGTCCTACGAGCAGTACTTC. Translated: CTITTGSYEQYF. This chain links TRBV10-3 with TRBJ2-7; TRBD1 agrees at 7 bases. CDR3 length equals 12 residues. Germline loops: CDR1 ENHRY, CDR2 SYGVKD.

This chain joins TRBV6-1 and TRBJ1-4; TRBD1 agrees at 7 bases. V shed 1 base and J 4 bases; nucleotides not matched to a gene: 6. Germline V gene lookup returns CDR1 MNHNS and CDR2 SASEGT. The CDR3 spans 16 residues. CDR3 nucleotide sequence: TGTGCCAGCAGTGAAGATCAGGGACAGTATAATGAAAAACTGTTTTTT. Translation gives CASSEDQGQYNEKLFF.

This rearrangement joins TRBV5-1 to TRBJ2-7; TRBD1 agrees at 7 bases. The CDR3 length is 17 residues. Trimming took 0 bases from V and 3 from J; bases not matched to a gene: 12. The germline CDR1 and CDR2 sequences are SGHRS and YFSETQ. The CDR3 DNA follows: TGCGCCAGCAGCTTGGATAGATTTCGAACAGGGGACTACGAGCAGTACTTC. Protein sequence: CASSLDRFRTGDYEQYF.

The chain employs TRBV14 and TRBJ1-1, with no clear D. This CDR3 comprises 15 residues. Germline loops: CDR1 SGHDN, CDR2 FVKESK. The V end was cut by 2 bases, the J end by 6 bases, with 16 bases between. The DNA for the CDR3 is TGTGCCAGCAGCCAACCCGGTGGACCTTGGGCTGAAGCTTTCTTT. Amino acids: CASSQPGGPWAEAFF.

This chain links TRBV28 with TRBJ2-1, with a tentative D call TRBD1 (6 bases). The CDR3 has 13 residues. From germline, CDR1 is MDHEN and CDR2 SYDVKM. V was pared by 5 bases and J by 5 bases, with 10 bases between. This CDR3 reads CASSTQGDNEQFF. CDR3 nucleotides: TGTGCCAGCAGTACACAGGGCGACAATGAGCAGTTCTTC.

The chain links TRBV28 to TRBJ2-3; TRBD2 might be the D (6 bases). Germline V gives CDR1 MDHEN, CDR2 SYDVKM. V gave up 0 bases and J gave up 1 base, with 11 bases separating them. The CDR3 is 16 residues long. The DNA of the CDR3 is TGTGCCAGCAGTTTATGGGGCGGGGCGGGCACAGATACGCAGTATTTT. Its protein is CASSLWGGAGTDTQYF.

The chain has TRBV6-6 and TRBJ2-5; TRBD1 is a possible D gene (6 bases). V was trimmed by 7 bases and J by 5 bases, leaving 14 bases between them. Germline V CDR1 and CDR2: MNHNY, SVGAGI (reference sequence). This CDR3 is 13 amino acids long. CDR3 nucleotides: TGTGCCAGCAAACAGGGAATGAGGGAGACCCAGTACTTC. Protein: CASKQGMRETQYF.

V is TRBV5-1 and J is TRBJ2-7; D perhaps matches TRBD1 (7 bases). This CDR3 is built from 12 residues. V gave up 6 bases and J gave up 5 bases, with 12 bases separating them. Germline-derived CDR1 and CDR2 are SGHRS and YFSETQ. The CDR3 sequence: CASTSRGDEQYF. The DNA for the CDR3 is TGCGCCAGCACCTCCAGGGGGGACGAGCAGTACTTC.

This clonotype has a single count. This chain links TRBV20-1 with TRBJ2-2, with D perhaps matching TRBD1 (5 bases). Trimming shortened V by 0 bases and J by 2 bases, and 13 bases separated the two germline ends. The CDR3 consists of 16 residues. Germline CDR1 DFQATT, CDR2 SNEGSKA (reference sequence). The CDR3 bases are TGCAGTGCTAGAGATTCCCTGGGGCATAACACCGGGGAGCTGTTTTTT. As protein: CSARDSLGHNTGELFF.

This chain uses TRBV29-1 with TRBJ2-7; TRBD1 is a possible D gene (5 bases). Trimming took 2 bases from V and 4 from J, leaving 15 bases between them. The germline gives CDR1 SQVTM, CDR2 ANQGSEA. The CDR3 is 14 residues long. In DNA, the CDR3 is TGCAGCGTTGAATATGCAGGGCGAGGATACGAGCAGTACTTC. Translation: CSVEYAGRGYEQYF.

The rearrangement joins TRBV19 to TRBJ1-1, with TRBD1 as a possible D gene (6 bases). V gave up 6 bases and J gave up 1 base, with 12 bases separating them. This CDR3 has 14 residues. CDR1 and CDR2 (germline): LNHDA, SQIVND (reference sequence). In DNA form, the CDR3 reads TGTGCCAGTAGCCCGGGACAAAAGAACACTGAAGCTTTCTTT. This codes for CASSPGQKNTEAFF.

This sequence joins TRBV7-2 and TRBJ1-2; D is unresolved. Germline V gene sequence: CDR1 SGHTA, CDR2 FQGNSA. V lost 4 bases to trimming and J lost 6 bases, with 18 bases between them. This CDR3 spans 15 amino acids. CDR3 bases: TGTGCCAGCAGCTCCCCCCCAGAAGGGTTGAATGGCTACACCTTC. This gives the protein CASSSPPEGLNGYTF.

CDR3 nucleotide sequence: TGTGCCAGCAGTTTATCGCGGGCCGGCGGGTACGGCTACACCTTC. This encodes CASSLSRAGGYGYTF. The chain combines TRBV27 with TRBJ1-2; D is unclear. Germline V gene data show CDR1 as MNHEY and CDR2 as SMNVEV (reference sequence). The CDR3 extends over 15 amino acids. V lost 0 bases and J 8 bases, leaving 16 bases between the germline ends.

The rearrangement links TRBV7-9 to TRBJ2-7; D is perhaps TRBD1 (5 bases). CDR3 size: 13 residues. Germline assignment: CDR1 SEHNR and CDR2 FQNEAQ (reference sequence). The ends were cut back, 5 bases at V and 6 bases at J, with 14 bases in the middle. This CDR3 is CASSTTAQVEQYF. CDR3 nucleotide sequence: TGTGCCAGCAGCACGACAGCGCAAGTCGAGCAGTACTTC.

CDR3 nucleotides: TGTGCCAGCAGTGATCCGGACAGGAGGAACACCGGGGAGCTGTTTTTT. The encoded protein is CASSDPDRRNTGELFF. The rearrangement joins TRBV6-4 to TRBJ2-2; 7 nucleotides line up with TRBD1. CDR3 length: 16 residues. Losses at the gene ends were 3 bases for V and 1 base for J; bases not matched to a gene: 5. In germline, CDR1 is MRHNA, CDR2 SNTAGT.

The CDR3 here is CASSVQGNGELFF. The CDR3 DNA follows: TGTGCCAGCAGTGTTCAGGGTAACGGGGAGCTGTTTTTT. The chain joins TRBV27 to TRBJ2-2; a weak D match, TRBD1 (5 bases). Per the germline V gene, CDR1 is MNHEY and CDR2 is SMNVEV (reference sequence). CDR3 length equals 13 residues. V was cut by 5 bases and J by 7 bases, with 11 bases left in between.